This T cell receptor (beta chain) was captured in a study of cytomegalovirus exposure and HLA in healthy donors. Study details: The same platform was used for the 120 or so validation repertoires as for the approximately 720 first-cohort repertoires, as reported in a later analysis.

Note on this clone: Antigen specificity is unknown.

Assay used: immunoSEQ multiplex PCR; TCRdb lists only in-frame clones, some missing. Of around 300,000 clones in the sample, 65% to 90% were seen once. Per germline, CDR1 SGHTA and CDR2 FQGTGA. Trimming removed 5 bases at V and 6 bases at J, with 11 bases between. This CDR3 contains 14 residues. Study conclusions and caveats: The study found most TCR sequences rare, yet found some public TCRs in many donors.

Sequenced: PBMCs. The chain uses TRBV7-3 and TRBJ1-6; D is possibly TRBD1 (6 bases). This sequence originates from a woman between 18 and 30 years old in good health and CMV-seronegative. CDR3: CASSLTGSNSPLHF. CDR3 bases: TGTGCCAGCAGCCTTACAGGGTCTAATTCACCCCTCCACTTT.